Shown below are 14 T cell receptor beta chains from a single sample sequenced in a study of blood T cell repertoires in COVID-19. Libraries were prepared by immunoSEQ multiplex PCR; TCRdb keeps only in-frame clonotypes and omits some of them. The data show about 73,000 clones, nearly 85% seen once. The specimen was peripheral blood. These receptors all stem from a woman aged 55-69 years with acute or convalescent COVID-19.

The rearrangement uses TRBV6-1 and TRBJ2-7; 10 nucleotides agree with TRBD2. Germline V gives CDR1 MNHNS, CDR2 SASEGT. Trimming at V came to 3 bases and at J to 4 bases, leaving 12 bases not matched to a gene. The CDR3 has 17 amino acids. Here the CDR3 reads CASSEASGSILAYEQYF. For the CDR3, the DNA is TGTGCCAGCAGTGAGGCTAGCGGGAGTATTCTAGCGTACGAGCAGTACTTC.

The chain links TRBV5-1 to TRBJ2-3; no reliable D call. Trimming took off 4 bases at V and 2 bases at J, with 11 bases between the two ends. The CDR3 spans 14 residues. Germline V lookup: CDR1 SGHRS, CDR2 YFSETQ. The CDR3 DNA reads TGCGCCAGCAGCGCGGCGGAGATCACAGATACGCAGTATTTT. It encodes CASSAAEITDTQYF.

The chain is built from TRBV30 and TRBJ2-3, with TRBD2 matching over 12 bases. The CDR3 spans 14 residues. Per germline, CDR1 GTSNPN and CDR2 SVGIG (reference sequence). V lost 7 bases, J lost 4 bases, and 6 bases stayed unmatched. The CDR3 DNA sequence: TGTGCCTCCCGACTAGCGGGAGAAGCAGATACGCAGTATTTT. The encoded protein is CASRLAGEADTQYF. The complete variable domain, with remaining parts taken from reference TRBV30 and TRBJ2-3, reads SQTIHQWPATLVQPVGSPLSLECTVEGTSNPNLYWYRQAAGRGLQLLFYSVGIGQISSEVPQNLSASRPQDRQFILSSKKLLLSDSGFYLCASRLAGEADTQYFGPGTRLTVL.

This clone was found a few times. The chain has TRBV2 and TRBJ1-1, with TRBD1 identical over 7 bases. Losses at the gene ends were 3 bases for V and 5 bases for J; bases not matched to a gene: 6. Germline values: CDR1 SNHLY, CDR2 FYNNEI. The CDR3 contains 14 residues. CDR3 sequence (DNA): TGTGCCAGCAGTGAGTATCGGGGACAGACTGAAGCTTTCTTT. It codes for CASSEYRGQTEAFF. The complete variable domain, with remaining parts taken from reference TRBV2 and TRBJ1-1, reads EPEVTQTPSHQVTQMGQEVILRCVPISNHLYFYWYRQILGQKVEFLVSFYNNEISEKSEIFDDQFSVERPDGSNFTLKIRSTKLEDSAMYFCASSEYRGQTEAFFGQGTRLTVV.

The chain links TRBV5-1 to TRBJ2-1; TRBD2 might be the D (6 bases). This CDR3 is built from 16 residues. CDR1 and CDR2 from the germline V gene are SGHRS and YFSETQ. Trimming removed 4 bases at V and 0 bases at J, with 14 bases between. The chain's CDR3 is CASSPETRSSYNEQFF. The CDR3, as DNA: TGCGCCAGCAGCCCAGAGACTAGGAGCTCCTACAATGAGCAGTTCTTC.

This clone was counted once. The chain recombines TRBV15 with TRBJ1-5; D ambiguous. CDR3 length: 13 amino acids. Germline CDR1 LNHNV, CDR2 YYDKDF (reference sequence). V lost 3 bases and J lost 5, with 8 bases in between. In nucleotides, the CDR3 is TGTGCCACCAGCAGCCTAACTGATCAGCCCCAGCATTTT. This encodes CATSSLTDQPQHF.

The chain joins TRBV20-1 to TRBJ1-6, with D maybe TRBD1 (5 bases). Germline V CDR1 and CDR2: DFQATT, SNEGSKA (reference sequence). This CDR3 region has 14 residues. V lost 3 bases and J lost 15, with 21 bases in between. In nucleotides, the CDR3 is TGCAGTGCTAGTTCTAGGTCCGTTGGGGGGAACCTCCACTTT. Its protein product is CSASSRSVGGNLHF.

This clone was detected once. The chain uses TRBV4-2 and TRBJ1-3; possible D gene TRBD1, 6 bases. Germline V gene sequence: CDR1 LGHNA, CDR2 YNFKEQ. The V gene lost 0 bases and the J gene lost 0 bases, with 12 bases spanning the gap. The CDR3 contains 17 residues. The CDR3 region has the DNA TGTGCCAGCAGCCAAGATGGGGGCAGGCGCTCTGGAAACACCATATATTTT. It encodes CASSQDGGRRSGNTIYF.

CDR3 in amino acids: CASSTSRQGASPQSGYTF. The CDR3, as DNA: TGTGCCAGTAGTACTTCTCGACAGGGGGCAAGCCCTCAATCTGGCTACACCTTC. The chain links TRBV19 to TRBJ1-2; TRBD1 aligns across 10 bases. This CDR3 comprises 18 residues. Germline assignment: CDR1 LNHDA and CDR2 SQIVND (reference sequence). J was trimmed by 7 bases and V by 4 bases; bases with no gene match: 18.

This clone was seen a handful of times. The chain recombines TRBV5-5 with TRBJ1-3; unclear D gene. The CDR3 runs to 14 residues. V was pared by 3 bases and J by 8 bases, with 15 bases between. From germline, CDR1 is SGHKS and CDR2 YYEKEE (reference sequence). CDR3 coding DNA: TGTGCCAGCAGCTGGACTGGGCACACGGACACCATATATTTT. This translates into CASSWTGHTDTIYF.

This sequence joins TRBV28 and TRBJ1-2; the match to TRBD1 covers 12 bases. J lost 0 bases, V lost 8 bases, and 10 bases had no gene match. The CDR3 runs to 17 residues. Per germline, CDR1 MDHEN and CDR2 SYDVKM. The CDR3 sequence: CASRTPGQGASNYGYTF. CDR3 in DNA: TGTGCCAGCCGAACCCCGGGACAGGGGGCCTCTAACTATGGCTACACCTTC.

This sequence joins TRBV11-2 and TRBJ2-7; D unclear. The CDR3 contains 12 residues. CDR1 and CDR2 (germline): SGHAT, FQNNGV. Trimming removed 1 base at V and 3 bases at J, with 4 bases between. DNA of the CDR3: TGTGCCAGCAGCTTAGTCGGCTACGAGCAGTACTTC. It translates to CASSLVGYEQYF. Supplemented by reference TRBV11-2 and TRBJ2-7, the full variable domain reads EAGVAQSPRYKIIEKRQSVAFWCNPISGHATLYWYQQILGQGPKLLIQFQNNGVVDDSQLPKDRFSAERLKGVDSTLKIQPAKLEDSAVYLCASSLVGYEQYFGPGTRLTVT.

The genes are TRBV4-1 and TRBJ1-1; TRBD1 matches at 8 bases. Germline V gene sequence: CDR1 MGHRA, CDR2 YSYEKL. The CDR3 sequence is 13 residues long. V shed 3 bases, J shed 6 bases, and the junction held 3 bases outside the gene matches. The CDR3 reads CASSHAGGSEAFF. In nucleotides, the CDR3 is TGCGCCAGCAGCCATGCAGGGGGCTCTGAAGCTTTCTTT.

V is TRBV19 and J is TRBJ2-3; 9 bases line up with TRBD2. In germline, CDR1 is LNHDA, CDR2 SQIVND (reference sequence). The CDR3 covers 16 residues. Trimming at V came to 9 bases and at J to 4 bases, leaving 14 bases not matched to a gene. The CDR3 protein is CASAHAGTSPADTQYF. The CDR3 DNA follows: TGTGCCAGCGCCCATGCCGGGACTAGCCCGGCAGATACGCAGTATTTT.